This record covers a single T cell receptor beta chain. This clonotype was observed many times. Its antigen remains undetermined. Nothing much larger sits one base from this clone, and base qualities are not available. Graves' hyperthyroidism was defined as stable when no progression to ophthalmopathy occurred over 18 months of follow-up. Hyperthyroidism patients were newly diagnosed, with disease duration under 2 months, and aged 18 to 65 years. The study excluded patients with uncontrolled infections, other autoimmune diseases, pregnancy or lactation. Clinical symptoms, serum thyroxine and TRAb, thyroid ultrasound, and orbital computed tomography formed the basis for the diagnoses. PBMCs were isolated from around 10 ml of fresh peripheral blood by Ficoll-Paque density gradient centrifugation. Trizol reagent was used to extract total RNA, and RNA quality was then checked on an Agilent 2100 Bioanalyzer.

The data stem from a study of T cells in Graves' hyperthyroidism and ophthalmopathy (dated by TCRdb to between 2018 and 2021). A note on the overall study: Peripheral blood samples were taken at the time of initial diagnosis, prior to any treatment. According to the paper, TCR Vbeta CDR3 sequencing was carried out on around 140 peripheral blood samples, which came from more than 40 ophthalmopathy, 80 or so hyperthyroidism and roughly 17 progressor patients. After sampling, hyperthyroidism patients received methimazole starting at 30 mg daily, and ophthalmopathy patients received high-dose intravenous methylprednisolone. TCR V-J signatures able to tell the groups apart were searched for in a discovery cohort of approximately 95 patients, of whom under 45 had Graves' ophthalmopathy and around 58 had stable Graves' hyperthyroidism. An independent validation cohort of 18 to 20 hyperthyroidism patients and about 16 patients who later progressed to ophthalmopathy tested prospective prediction of ophthalmopathy. The 95 to 100 discovery patients were randomly split 7:3 into training and test sets. The study also compared thyroid tissue and blood T-cell repertoires from several Graves' hyperthyroidism patients. Study-level results and caveats: In validation, progression to ophthalmopathy was predicted by the model with 70% to 71% sensitivity and 72.22% specificity, a median of around 6.5 months before onset. Ophthalmopathy was separated from stable hyperthyroidism by a 13 V-J signature model, with approximately 89% sensitivity and 81% to 83% specificity obtained in cross-validation and 80%/75% obtained in testing. Sample size was not statistically predetermined, and investigators were not blinded to group allocation. Blood samples also contained most of the expanded thyroid clonotypes (frequency above 0.001), which suggests that blood repertoires may reflect thyroid immune responses.

The TCR beta CDR3 regions were amplified from the RNA transcripts. For the first round of RT-PCR on the TCR CDR3, the HTBI primer set was used together with the Qiagen OneStep RT-PCR kit. Libraries were constructed in a second round of multiplex PCR, after which size selection and purification were carried out. Paired-end sequencing of the libraries was performed with 100 bp reads on an Illumina HiSeq2000. As for how the authors treated the data: SOAPnuke was used to process the raw data, throwing out any read that contained adapters or uncalled bases, had a mean Phred below 15, or lacked an exact constant-primer or identifier match. COPE v1.2.5 was used to merge the high-quality paired reads, and each unique nucleotide sequence was defined as a clonotype. Clonotypes were aligned to IMGT TRBV, TRBD and TRBJ reference segments using MiTCR v1.1. Only V-J combinations with frequency above 0.0001, covering roughly 99% of repertoires, were analysed. A TCS score was defined as the ratio between F50 (clonal expansion) and ExV (chaos), using BLOSUM62-based TCRdist between CDR3 peptides within each V-J. Welch's t-statistics and random forest reduced just over 500 V-J features to about 12, which were used in a naive Bayes classifier (R e1071). The public reads were run again by TCRdb, first through fastp at Q25 and then through MiXCR, and only productive beta chains were kept. Under each unique CDR3 protein, matching rows form one entry showing the most common genes and DNA. What appears here as the V and J calls and clone size reflects TCRdb's work, not the paper's. This sample is represented by a few hundred thousand distinct CDR3 sequences; roughly 25% of them were singletons. The ten largest make up 70% to 75% of the sample.

Measured from the cysteine to the phenylalanine, the CDR3 is 12 residues long. The DNA shown is the 36-base CDR3, in frame from base 1. For this chain, trimming is 7 bases at the V end and 7 bases at the J end, and the number of junction bases without a gene match is 6. In the germline V gene (reference sequence), CDR1 corresponds to LGHDT and CDR2 to YNNKEL. Sequencing was performed on blood. The TCR sequence derives from a man aged 45-60 years with Graves' hyperthyroidism. The sequence links TRBV3-1 to TRBJ1-1, and 7 junction bases match TRBD1. The bases read TGTGCCAGCAACCAGGGGGTGGGTGAAGCTTTCTTT. It encodes CASNQGVGEAFF.